This T cell receptor beta chain comes out of a study of shared clonotypes between healthy human individuals. Using immunoSEQ multiplex PCR, the repertoire was profiled, and TCRdb retains in-frame clones only, with some absent. The data show around 1.4 million clones, with 98% seen just once and roughly 0.35% held by the top ten. A word on this clone: The antigen remains undetermined.

Overall study results and limits: The small donor group covered limited genetic and exposure diversity.

The CDR3 runs to 15 residues. Per the germline V gene, CDR1 is SGDLS and CDR2 is YYNGEE. V was clipped by 3 bases and J by 4 bases; unmatched bases: 6. V gene TRBV9 combines with J gene TRBJ2-2; 7 bases fit TRBD1. The clonotype was recovered from a man aged 25-45 years in good health. The sample comprised naive CD4+ T cells sorted from blood. Subset meaning: CD45RA+ positively selected. For the CDR3, the DNA is TGTGCCAGCAGCGAAACGGGACAGTTCACCGGGGAGCTGTTTTTT. Protein sequence: CASSETGQFTGELFF.